The T cell receptor beta chain described here comes from a study of blood T cell repertoires in COVID-19. Clones were sequenced by immunoSEQ multiplex PCR, and TCRdb holds only the in-frame ones, with some missing. In the table there are over 200,000 clones, approximately 82% of which are singletons. This clone turned up a few times. Germline CDR1 and CDR2: SNHLY and FYNNEI. The CDR3 covers 12 residues. Trimming removed 6 bases from V and 3 bases from J, with 5 bases in between. All enrollees were about 18 to 95 years old and from about 24 US areas. What the recovered Cohort 3 donors had was two negative PCRs, clearance, or symptom resolution.

This receptor was obtained from a man in his forties who had recovered from COVID-19. Sequencing was done on a sample of PBMCs or T cells enriched from blood (not recorded which). The chain joins TRBV2 to TRBJ2-2; D uncertain. The CDR3 is CASRLYTGELFF. DNA for the CDR3: TGTGCCAGCAGACTCTACACCGGGGAGCTGTTTTTT. Full variable domain (missing parts from reference TRBV2 and TRBJ2-2): EPEVTQTPSHQVTQMGQEVILRCVPISNHLYFYWYRQILGQKVEFLVSFYNNEISEKSEIFDDQFSVERPDGSNFTLKIRSTKLEDSAMYFCASRLYTGELFFGEGSRLTVL.